This T cell receptor beta chain emerged from a study of CXCR4 blockade with PD-1 therapy in pancreatic cancer. No neoadjuvant therapy was given before resection to the patients supplying these archived tumor blocks. The CDR3 has 19 residues. CDR1 and CDR2 from the germline V gene are MNHGY and SAAAGT. Trimming pared 6 bases from V and 0 bases from J, leaving 24 bases between. TCRdb's copy holds only in-frame clones and misses some; the assay was immunoSEQ multiplex PCR. The repertoire holds 15,000 or so clones, with over 60% as singletons. As regards this clone: The target antigen is unknown.

Whole-study findings and limits: Intratumoral clonality (mean roughly 0.14) exceeded healthy blood (more than 0.045) but did not track survival.

The rearrangement joins TRBV6-8 to TRBJ1-3; weak D call: TRBD1 (5 bases). This TCR was recovered from a human donor with pancreatic ductal adenocarcinoma. The sample comprised tumor tissue. CDR3 in amino acids: CASSHLAPSRDVSGNTIYF. The CDR3 bases are TGTGCCAGCAGCCATCTTGCCCCGTCCAGGGACGTCTCTGGAAACACCATATATTTT.